These 9 T cell receptor beta chains share one sample of origin, sequenced in a study of glioma-infiltrating T cells after dendritic cell vaccination (dated by TCRdb to the mid-2010s). Receptor amplification or capture employed the immunoSEQ multiplex PCR assay. TCRdb's version of the immuneACCESS table is confined to in-frame rearrangements and falls short of the full clone set. An unresolved V gene accounts for under half of the shortfall where checked; the remainder is of unknown origin. The sample data list under 100,000 clones, and approximately 81% of these were observed just once. Around 3% of the sample rests with the top ten. Sequenced here: blood, sampled before dendritic cell vaccination. The origin of the receptors is a human donor with glioblastoma.

The chain has TRBV7-8 and TRBJ2-1, with D perhaps TRBD1 (5 bases). CDR1 SGHVS and CDR2 FQNEAQ come from the germline V gene. CDR3 length: 14 amino acids. Trimming shortened V by 0 bases and J by 9 bases, and 12 bases separated the two germline ends. The CDR3 spells CASSLATRDLEQFF. DNA of the CDR3: TGTGCCAGCAGCTTAGCGACCAGGGATCTTGAGCAGTTCTTC.

J is TRBJ2-1 and V is TRBV10-3, with 7 bases fitting TRBD2. Germline values: CDR1 ENHRY, CDR2 SYGVKD. Losses at the gene ends were 2 bases for V and 6 bases for J; bases not matched to a gene: 7. The CDR3 is made up of 15 amino acids. Here the CDR3 reads CAISEGVAGGNEQFF. The DNA for the CDR3 is TGTGCCATCAGTGAGGGGGTAGCGGGCGGCAATGAGCAGTTCTTC.

V gene TRBV7-3 combines with J gene TRBJ2-3; D gene uncertain. This CDR3 is 14 amino acids long. Germline CDR1 SGHTA, CDR2 FQGTGA. Trimming pared 6 bases from V and 2 bases from J, leaving 12 bases between. The CDR3 region is CASSPTSSTDTQYF. DNA for the CDR3: TGTGCCAGCAGTCCGACTTCCTCCACAGATACGCAGTATTTT.

V usage is TRBV7-2 and J usage is TRBJ2-4; 9 bases fit TRBD2. Per the germline V gene, CDR1 is SGHTA and CDR2 is FQGNSA. This CDR3 is 16 amino acids long. The V gene end was trimmed by 5 bases and the J gene end by 1 base; junction bases not matched to a gene: 6. CDR3 DNA: TGTGCCAGCAGCATTAGCGGGAGTCGGGCCAAAAACATTCAGTACTTC. Protein: CASSISGSRAKNIQYF.

V and J are TRBV6-5 and TRBJ2-7, with 8 positions matching TRBD2. Trimming at V came to 0 bases and at J to 2 bases, leaving 3 bases not matched to a gene. Germline lookup yields CDR1 MNHEY and CDR2 SVGAGI. CDR3 size: 15 residues. The CDR3 nucleotides are TGTGCCAGCAGTTACTCGCGGGGGGATGCCTACGAGCAGTACTTC. Amino acid sequence: CASSYSRGDAYEQYF.

This chain joins TRBV5-1 and TRBJ2-5; 7 positions agree with TRBD2. The germline CDR1 and CDR2 sequences are SGHRS and YFSETQ. J lost 2 bases, V lost 1 base, and 8 bases had no gene match. This CDR3 has 16 amino acids. CDR3 loop: CASSLPTSAIQETQYF. The DNA for the CDR3 is TGCGCCAGCAGCTTGCCCACTAGCGCGATTCAAGAGACCCAGTACTTC.

This sequence joins TRBV18 and TRBJ1-1; maybe TRBD1 (5 bases). The CDR3 covers 12 residues. V lost 4 bases and J lost 8, with 11 bases in between. CDR1 and CDR2 from the germline V gene are KGHSH and LQKENI. The CDR3 sequence: CASSRGDSEAFF. CDR3 nucleotide sequence: TGTGCCAGCTCACGAGGCGACAGCGAAGCTTTCTTT.

The rearrangement links TRBV11-3 to TRBJ1-4; D is possibly TRBD1 (5 bases). V lost 5 bases and J 8 bases, leaving 12 bases between the germline ends. This CDR3 is 13 amino acids long. Germline values: CDR1 SGHNT, CDR2 YENEEA. DNA of the CDR3: TGTGCCAGCAGCCCCCCCCAGGGCGAAAAACTGTTTTTT. Its translation is CASSPPQGEKLFF.

The chain uses TRBV6-5 and TRBJ2-1; D perhaps matches TRBD2 (5 bases). Germline assignment: CDR1 MNHEY and CDR2 SVGAGI. CDR3 length: 12 amino acids. V was shortened by 7 bases and J by 3 bases, with 7 bases between the two germline ends. The CDR3 spells CASTDYYNEQFF. In DNA form, the CDR3 reads TGTGCCAGCACCGACTACTACAATGAGCAGTTCTTC.